This entry concerns a single T cell receptor beta chain. No antigen is known for it. Per-nucleotide qualities are absent, and no much larger clonotype sits a single base away. Using the deep immunoSEQ assay, TCR CDR3 regions were amplified from genomic DNA by multiplex PCR. Extracted genomic DNA from each cell subset was distributed evenly across all wells of several immunoSEQ 96-well plates, and each plate was treated as a replicate. For sorted subsets, approximately 190 ng of genomic DNA, equivalent to around 29,000 T cell genomes, went into each replicate PCR. Purified libraries were quantified with a Qubit 3.0 fluorometer, sized on a Bioanalyzer 2100, and re-quantified with the KAPA Library Quantification kit. Each immunoSEQ 96-well plate was sequenced on its own single-read 150-cycle Illumina NextSeq 550 flow cell. In the paper's pipeline: Because only junctional sequences without quality scores were contained in the immunoSEQ output, filtering matching that applied to full-length reads could not be performed. Sequences were annotated with PyIR, a Python wrapper for IgBLAST v1.9, and V/J genes and CDR3 were assigned using IMGT germline references. Reads with weak V/J assignments (E-value above 1e-6), missing CDR3, stop codons, out-of-frame junctions, or ambiguous translated residues were removed. V3J clonotypes were defined by identical inferred V gene, J gene, and CDR3 amino acid sequence. Percentage overlap between repertoires was calculated by dividing the number of shared unique clonotypes by the size of the smaller repertoire. Richness of each repertoire was evaluated using RTK rarefaction, the Chao1 estimator, and Recon v2.1 estimates of unobserved clonotypes. For all TCRbeta clonotypes obtained by the gDNA method from a few donors, generation probabilities were computed with OLGA. TCRdb's version of the immuneACCESS table is confined to in-frame rearrangements and falls short of the full clone set. An unresolved V gene accounts for under half of the shortfall where checked; the remainder is of unknown origin. That table gives V, J and clone size, and the DNA gave D and trimming. This sample has roughly 1,500,000 clones in its table, and about 98.5% of those were observed once. The ten largest clonotypes hold about 0.35% of the sample.

The sample is drawn from a study of shared clonotypes between healthy human individuals (TCRdb year 2020). Study-level background: Two women and a few men aged 18 to 49 years were included in the cohort. Per donor, three plates each were used for CD4 naive and CD4 memory, two for CD8 naive, and one for CD8 memory. Blood TCR repertoires of five healthy adults were deeply sequenced to estimate repertoire size and the extent of clonotype sharing between individuals. Different laboratories and diverse techniques were used to prepare libraries and sequence TCR repertoires, to increase sequencing depth and limit assay-specific biases. Leukapheresis yielded between about 0.94 and 10 billion PBMCs per donor.

Donors were healthy HIV-negative adults with no recently reported acute infections or vaccinations. Every donor was a Caucasian adult residing in Nashville, Tennessee, USA. Magnetic negative selection was used to enrich CD4+ T cells, after which naive cells were positively selected on CD45RA and the negative fraction became the memory subset. Blood was collected by leukapheresis, and PBMCs were isolated by Ficoll-Histopaque density gradient centrifugation and then cryopreserved in liquid nitrogen vapor phase. Analytical flow cytometry was used to check the purity and quantity of each magnetically sorted T cell population. Genomic DNA was isolated from each sorted fraction and quantified by UV absorbance on a Nanodrop 2000c. What the authors observed across the whole study: Because the study included a small number of donors, the genetic and exposure-history diversity represented was limited. Compared with non-shared clonotypes, clonotypes shared by all four sorted-subset donors had higher generation probabilities. Estimated clonotype richness was generally larger for naive than for memory subsets. Based on pairwise subsampling, the degree of clonotype sharing among donors was expected to be affected by sequencing depth. About 5% of naive CD4, approximately 3.7% of naive CD8, around 2.3% of memory CD4, and less than 0.45% of memory CD8 clonotypes were shared across a handful of donors. Only blood was sampled, and tissue TCR repertoires likely differ from those in blood. Rarefaction of sorted-subset datasets indicated incomplete sequencing despite the large sequencing depth.

This TCR derives from a man in his thirties or forties in good health. Sequenced sample: naive CD4+ T cells sorted from blood. The cell subset or site label of this sample denotes: CD45RA+ positively selected.

The nucleotide sequence is TGTGCCAGCAGTCCAGGACCTCCTCGTAGTTATGGCTACACCTTC. Its product reads: CASSPGPPRSYGYTF. This chain joins TRBV7-2 to TRBJ1-2; the D gene cannot be resolved reliably. According to the germline V gene, CDR1 reads SGHTA and CDR2 reads FQGNSA. Measured from the cysteine to the phenylalanine, the CDR3 is 15 residues long. The read is trimmed to its CDR3 DNA, 45 bases read in frame from base 1. The V end loses 6 bases and the J end loses 5 bases, and a stretch of 19 bases separates them.